This T cell receptor beta chain derives from a study of technical replicates of blood from a handful of donors. Here immunoSEQ multiplex PCR was the method, and the copy in TCRdb shows in-frame clones only, minus some. The sample has about 79,000 clones, around 92% seen once. In its sample, this clone was seen a few times. This CDR3 is built from 15 residues. The germline CDR1 and CDR2 sequences are SEHNR and FQNEAQ (reference sequence). V shed 5 bases and J shed 0 bases, with 13 bases lying between them. Sequencing was done on a sample of T cells isolated from PBMCs. The TCR comes from a human donor in good health. Some clones in this sample may be carry-over from other donors' samples. The chain carries TRBV7-9 and TRBJ1-1, with D perhaps TRBD1 (6 bases). CDR3 protein: CASSPRGGLNTEAFF. The CDR3 region has the DNA TGTGCCAGCAGCCCACGGGGGGGGCTGAACACTGAAGCTTTCTTT.